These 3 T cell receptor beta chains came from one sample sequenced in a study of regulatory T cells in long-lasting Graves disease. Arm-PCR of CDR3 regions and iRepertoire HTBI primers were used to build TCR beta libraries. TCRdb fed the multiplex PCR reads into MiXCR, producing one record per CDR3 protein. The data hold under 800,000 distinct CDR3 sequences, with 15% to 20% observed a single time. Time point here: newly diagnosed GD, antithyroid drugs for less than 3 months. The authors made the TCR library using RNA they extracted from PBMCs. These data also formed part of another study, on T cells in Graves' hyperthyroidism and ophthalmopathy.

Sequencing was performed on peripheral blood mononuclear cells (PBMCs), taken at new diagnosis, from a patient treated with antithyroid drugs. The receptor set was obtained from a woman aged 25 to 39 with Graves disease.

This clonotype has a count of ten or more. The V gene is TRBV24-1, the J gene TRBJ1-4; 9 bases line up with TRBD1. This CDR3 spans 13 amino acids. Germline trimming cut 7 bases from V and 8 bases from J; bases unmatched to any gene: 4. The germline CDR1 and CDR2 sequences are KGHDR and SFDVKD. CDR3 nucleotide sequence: TGTGCCACCAGCCGGACAGGGGTGGAAAAACTGTTTTTT. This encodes CATSRTGVEKLFF.

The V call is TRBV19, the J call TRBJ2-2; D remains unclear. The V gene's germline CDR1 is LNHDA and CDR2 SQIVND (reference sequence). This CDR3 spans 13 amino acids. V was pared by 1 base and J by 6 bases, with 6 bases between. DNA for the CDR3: TGTGCCAGTAGTATAGTAGTCCCCGGGGAGCTGTTTTTT. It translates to CASSIVVPGELFF.

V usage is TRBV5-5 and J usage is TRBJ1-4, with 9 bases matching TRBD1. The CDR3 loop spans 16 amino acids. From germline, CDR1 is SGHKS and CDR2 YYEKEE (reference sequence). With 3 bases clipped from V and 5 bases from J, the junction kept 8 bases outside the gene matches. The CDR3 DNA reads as TGTGCCAGCAGCTCTACAGGGGGCGCCGTGAATGAAAAACTGTTTTTT. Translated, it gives CASSSTGGAVNEKLFF.